The clone carrying this T cell receptor (beta chain) was picked up many times. A single record per CDR3 protein comes from TCRdb applying MiXCR to the RT-PCR reads. The table shows a few hundred thousand distinct CDR3 sequences, with around 10% occurring only once. This sample was taken from a study of response to subunit inactivated influenza vaccine. The V end was cut by 5 bases, the J end by 5 bases, with 12 bases between. CDR3 length equals 14 residues. In germline, CDR1 is SEHNR, CDR2 FQNEAQ (reference sequence). In addition, the sample was reused for a study of T cells expressing NK-cell markers. As reported in that work: 5'RACE template switching built TCR beta cDNA with unique molecular identifiers. Repertoire data for TCR beta were derived from sorted T cells (CD3+CD56+NKG2C+, CD3+CD56+NKG2C- and CD3+CD56-NKG2C+). Seven donors tested HCMV-seropositive and one tested seronegative among the eight sequenced. Dominant NKG2C+ clonotypes in about 6 donors made up about 1.0-7.5% of CD8+ T cells. A few donors likewise had their CD3+CD56-NKG2C+ fraction led by these clonotypes.

Source: PBMCs from blood, taken on the day of vaccination. This clonotype was obtained from a man aged 45 to 65 who received an inactivated influenza vaccine. The chain recombines TRBV7-9 with TRBJ1-4; D might be TRBD1 (6 bases). CDR3 in amino acids: CASSPRTENEKLFF. DNA for the CDR3: TGTGCCAGCAGCCCGAGGACAGAAAATGAAAAACTGTTTTTT.